Shown below are 3 T cell receptor beta chains from a single sample sequenced in a study of blood T cell repertoires in COVID-19. Method: immunoSEQ multiplex PCR; TCRdb's copy keeps in-frame clones and lacks some. The sample holds under 250,000 clones, roughly 80% seen once. Sequencing was carried out using peripheral blood. The receptors stem from a woman aged 18-29 years with acute or convalescent COVID-19.

V and J are TRBV27 and TRBJ1-2, with D uncertain. There are 14 residues in the CDR3. V was cut by 2 bases and J by 7 bases, with 14 bases left in between. Germline values: CDR1 MNHEY, CDR2 SMNVEV (reference sequence). In nucleotides, the CDR3 is TGTGCCAGCAGTTTACGAGGGATTAAGGGTGGCTACACCTTC. It yields the protein CASSLRGIKGGYTF.

The chain combines TRBV4-2 with TRBJ2-1, with D tentatively TRBD2 (5 bases). Germline V gene data show CDR1 as LGHNA and CDR2 as YNFKEQ. There are 15 residues in the CDR3. The V end was cut by 1 base, the J end by 2 bases, with 9 bases between. The CDR3 nucleotides are TGTGCCAGCAGCCAAGGCGGGTCTACCTACAATGAGCAGTTCTTC. It translates to CASSQGGSTYNEQFF.

The chain carries TRBV7-2 and TRBJ2-3; perhaps TRBD1 as D (5 bases). The CDR3 contains 15 residues. The germline CDR1 and CDR2 sequences are SGHTA and FQGNSA. Trimming took 2 bases from V and 3 from J, leaving 12 bases between them. The CDR3, as DNA: TGTGCCAGCAGCTTACGGCAGGGAAGGACAGATACGCAGTATTTT. Translated, it gives CASSLRQGRTDTQYF.